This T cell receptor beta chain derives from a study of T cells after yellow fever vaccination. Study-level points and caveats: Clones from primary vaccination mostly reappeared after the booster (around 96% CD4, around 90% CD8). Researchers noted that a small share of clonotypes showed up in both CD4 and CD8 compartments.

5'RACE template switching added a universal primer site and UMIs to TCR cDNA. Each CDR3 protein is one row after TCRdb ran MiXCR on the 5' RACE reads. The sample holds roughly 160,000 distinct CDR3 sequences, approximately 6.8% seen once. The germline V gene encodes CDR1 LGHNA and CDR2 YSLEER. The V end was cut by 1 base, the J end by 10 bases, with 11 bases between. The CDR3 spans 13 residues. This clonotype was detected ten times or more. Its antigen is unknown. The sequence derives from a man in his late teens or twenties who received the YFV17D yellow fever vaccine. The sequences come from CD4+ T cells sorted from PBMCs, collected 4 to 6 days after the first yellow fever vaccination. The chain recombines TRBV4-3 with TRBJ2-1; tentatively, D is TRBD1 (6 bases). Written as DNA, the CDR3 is TGCGCCAGCAGCCAAGTAAGGGGGTACGAGCAGTTCTTC. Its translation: CASSQVRGYEQFF.